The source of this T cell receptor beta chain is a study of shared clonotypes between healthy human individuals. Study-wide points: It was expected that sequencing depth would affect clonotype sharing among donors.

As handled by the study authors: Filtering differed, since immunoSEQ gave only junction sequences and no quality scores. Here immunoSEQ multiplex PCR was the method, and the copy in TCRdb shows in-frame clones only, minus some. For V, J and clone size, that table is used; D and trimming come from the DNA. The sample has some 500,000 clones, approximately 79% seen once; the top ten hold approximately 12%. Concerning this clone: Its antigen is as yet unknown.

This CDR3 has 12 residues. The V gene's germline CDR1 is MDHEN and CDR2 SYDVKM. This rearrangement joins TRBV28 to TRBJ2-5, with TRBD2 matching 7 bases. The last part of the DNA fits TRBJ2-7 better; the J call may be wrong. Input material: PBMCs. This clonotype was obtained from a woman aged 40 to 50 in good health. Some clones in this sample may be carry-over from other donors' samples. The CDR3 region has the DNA TGTGCCAGCAACGGACTAGCCTACGAGCAGTACTTC. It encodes CASNGLAYEQYF.